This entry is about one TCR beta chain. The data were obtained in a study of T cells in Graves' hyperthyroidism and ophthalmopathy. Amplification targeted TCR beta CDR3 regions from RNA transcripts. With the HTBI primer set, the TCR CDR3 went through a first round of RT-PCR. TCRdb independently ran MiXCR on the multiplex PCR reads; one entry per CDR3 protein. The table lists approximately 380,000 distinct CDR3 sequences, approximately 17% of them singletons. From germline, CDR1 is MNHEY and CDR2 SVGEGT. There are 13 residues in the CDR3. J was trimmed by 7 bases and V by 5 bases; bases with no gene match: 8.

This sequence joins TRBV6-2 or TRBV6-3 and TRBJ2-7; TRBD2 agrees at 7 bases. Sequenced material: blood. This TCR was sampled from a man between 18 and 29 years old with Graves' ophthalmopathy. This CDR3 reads CASSLPGLREQYF. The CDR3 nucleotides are TGTGCCAGCAGTCTGCCGGGACTACGGGAGCAGTACTTC.